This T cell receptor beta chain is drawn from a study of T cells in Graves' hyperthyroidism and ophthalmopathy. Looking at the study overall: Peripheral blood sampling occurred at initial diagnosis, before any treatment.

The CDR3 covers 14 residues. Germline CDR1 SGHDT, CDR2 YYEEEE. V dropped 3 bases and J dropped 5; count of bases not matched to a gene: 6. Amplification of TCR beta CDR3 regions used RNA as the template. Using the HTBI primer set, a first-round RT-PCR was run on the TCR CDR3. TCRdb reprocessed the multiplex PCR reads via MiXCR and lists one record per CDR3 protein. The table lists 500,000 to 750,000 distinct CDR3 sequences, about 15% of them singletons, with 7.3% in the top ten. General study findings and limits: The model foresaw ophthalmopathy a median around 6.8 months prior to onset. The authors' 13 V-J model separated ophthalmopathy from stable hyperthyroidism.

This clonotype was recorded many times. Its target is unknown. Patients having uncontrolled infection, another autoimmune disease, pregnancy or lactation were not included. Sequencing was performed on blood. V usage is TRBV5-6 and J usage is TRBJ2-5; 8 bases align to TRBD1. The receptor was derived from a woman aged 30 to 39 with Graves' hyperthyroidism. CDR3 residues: CASSWQGAEETQYF. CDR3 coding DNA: TGTGCCAGCAGCTGGCAGGGGGCGGAGGAGACCCAGTACTTC.